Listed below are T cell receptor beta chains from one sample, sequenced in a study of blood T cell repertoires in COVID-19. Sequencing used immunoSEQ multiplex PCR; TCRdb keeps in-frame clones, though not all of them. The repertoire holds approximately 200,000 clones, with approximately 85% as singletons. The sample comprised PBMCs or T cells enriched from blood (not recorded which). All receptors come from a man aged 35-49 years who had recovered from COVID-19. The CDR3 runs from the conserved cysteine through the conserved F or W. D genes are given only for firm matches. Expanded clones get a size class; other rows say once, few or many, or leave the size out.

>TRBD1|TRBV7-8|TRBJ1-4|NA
TGTGCCAGCAGCATCCGGGACAGGGCAACTAATGAAAAACTGTTTTTT
CASSIRDRATNEKLFF
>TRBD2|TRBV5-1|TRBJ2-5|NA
TGCGCCAGCAGCCCGAAAACTAGCGGGAGCTTTAAGACCCAGTACTTC
CASSPKTSGSFKTQYF
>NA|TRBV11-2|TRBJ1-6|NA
TGTGCCAGCAGCTTGGGCAATTCACCCCTCCACTTT
CASSLGNSPLHF
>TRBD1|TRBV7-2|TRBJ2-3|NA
TGTGCCAGCAGTAAATCCGGGACAGGGATAGATACGCAGTATTTT
CASSKSGTGIDTQYF
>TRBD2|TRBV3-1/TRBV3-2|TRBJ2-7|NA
TGTGCCAGCAGCCTAGTAGCGGGAGTGAGGGAGCAGTACTTC
CASSLVAGVREQYF
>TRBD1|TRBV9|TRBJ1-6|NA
TGTGCCAGCAGCCGGGACAGTAATTCACCCCTCCACTTT
CASSRDSNSPLHF
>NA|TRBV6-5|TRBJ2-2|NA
TGTGCCAGCAGACGCGAGCTAATCACCGGGGAGCTGTTTTTT
CASRRELITGELFF
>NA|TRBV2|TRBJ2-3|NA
TGTGCCAGCAGTGAAGACGATTATGCGGGAATGAACACAGATACGCAGTATTTT
CASSEDDYAGMNTDTQYF
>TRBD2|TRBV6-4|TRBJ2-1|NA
TGTGCCAGCAGTCCGCGGGGGGAAGGTAATGAGCAGTTCTTC
CASSPRGEGNEQFF
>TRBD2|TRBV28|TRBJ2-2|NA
TGTGCCAGCAGTTTACTCGGACTAGCGGGAGTTGGAAACACCGGGGAGCTGTTTTTT
CASSLLGLAGVGNTGELFF
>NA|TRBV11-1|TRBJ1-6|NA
TGTGCCAGCAGCCCGTCGGGTTTAGTGGGTTCACCCCTCCACTTT
CASSPSGLVGSPLHF
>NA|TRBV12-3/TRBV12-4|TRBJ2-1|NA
TGTGCCAGCAGTCGAGGGTGGGAGCAGTTCTTC
CASSRGWEQFF
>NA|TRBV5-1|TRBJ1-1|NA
TGCGCCAGCAGCCCCCGGCCAGGACAGAACACTGAAGCTTTCTTT
CASSPRPGQNTEAFF
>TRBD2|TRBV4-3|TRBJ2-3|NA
TGCGCCAGCAGCCAAGAAGATTCTAGCGGGAGCACAGATACGCAGTATTTT
CASSQEDSSGSTDTQYF
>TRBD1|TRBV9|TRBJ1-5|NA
TGTGCCAGCAGCGTAGGTCAGGGGGGCCATCAGCCCCAGCATTTT
CASSVGQGGHQPQHF
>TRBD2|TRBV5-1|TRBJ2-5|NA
TGCGCCAGCAGCTTGATGGGACTAGCGGGAGGAGAGACCCAGTACTTC
CASSLMGLAGGETQYF
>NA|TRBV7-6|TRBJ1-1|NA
TGTGCCAGCAGCCCGGGGTCTAGGAACACTGAAGCTTTCTTT
CASSPGSRNTEAFF
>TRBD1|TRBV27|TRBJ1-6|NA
TGTGCCAGCAGCCTACGGACAGGCCCGTATAATTCACCCCTCCACTTT
CASSLRTGPYNSPLHF
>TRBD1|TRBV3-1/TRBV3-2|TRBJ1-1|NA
TGTGCCAGCGGGCTGCTAGGACAGGGAGTGATGGGCACTGAAGCTTTCTTT
CASGLLGQGVMGTEAFF
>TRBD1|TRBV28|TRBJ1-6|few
TGTGCCAGCAGGGGGGACAGGACCCTTTATTCACCCCTCCACTTT
CASRGDRTLYSPLHF
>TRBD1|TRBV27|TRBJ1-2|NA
TGTGCCAGCAGACAGGGGGGGGGCTATGGCTACACCTTC
CASRQGGGYGYTF
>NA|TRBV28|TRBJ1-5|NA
TGTGCCGGCCAGAAGTTCCGATATAGCAATCAGCCCCAGCATTTT
CAGQKFRYSNQPQHF
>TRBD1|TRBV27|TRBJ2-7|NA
TGTGCCAGCAGTGGACAGGGGCGCTACGAGCAGTACTTC
CASSGQGRYEQYF
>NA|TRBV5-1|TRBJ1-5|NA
TGCGCCAGCAGCAGGGGAGGGGAAGGGCAGCCCCAGCATTTT
CASSRGGEGQPQHF
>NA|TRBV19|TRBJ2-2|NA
TGTGCCAGTAGGGGGCAGGGTCGGACCGGGGAGCTGTTTTTT
CASRGQGRTGELFF
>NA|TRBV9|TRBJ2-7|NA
TGTGCCAGCAGCGTAGGCGAGGGAATCCAGTACTTC
CASSVGEGIQYF
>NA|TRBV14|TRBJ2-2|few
TGTGCCAGCAGCCAACTCTCAACGGGCGGGGAGCTGTTTTTT
CASSQLSTGGELFF
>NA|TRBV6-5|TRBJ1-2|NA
TGTGCCAGCAGTTCCCAGAGCGTTGCTGGCTACACCTTC
CASSSQSVAGYTF
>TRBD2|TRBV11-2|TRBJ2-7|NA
TGTGCCAGCAGCTTAGTAGCAGCGGGGGGTGAGCAGTACTTC
CASSLVAAGGEQYF
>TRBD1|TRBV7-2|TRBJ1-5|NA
TGTGCCAGCAGCTCGGACAGGGGGGACAATCAGCCCCAGCATTTT
CASSSDRGDNQPQHF
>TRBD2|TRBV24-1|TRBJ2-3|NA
TGTGCCACCAGTGATCGACTAGCTGGCACAGATACGCAGTATTTT
CATSDRLAGTDTQYF
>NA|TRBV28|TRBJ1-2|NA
TGTGCCAGCGTACCCTTAGGGAGGGAGTATGGCTACACCTTC
CASVPLGREYGYTF
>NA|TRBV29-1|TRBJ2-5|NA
TGCAGCGCTCGTGGCCGTACAGGGCCCGAGACCCAGTACTTC
CSARGRTGPETQYF
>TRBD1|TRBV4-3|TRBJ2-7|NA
TGCGCCAGCAGCCAAGGACAGGGGGCGTTATGGCAGTACTTC
CASSQGQGALWQYF
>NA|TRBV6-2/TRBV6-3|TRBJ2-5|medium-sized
TGTGCCAGCAGTTACAGTCTAGTAGAGACCCAGTACTTC
CASSYSLVETQYF
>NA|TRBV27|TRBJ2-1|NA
TGTGCCAGCACCCCGGGGACTCACAATGAGCAGTTCTTC
CASTPGTHNEQFF
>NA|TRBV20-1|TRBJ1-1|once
TGCAGTGCTAGTCGGACAGAAAACACTGAAGCTTTCTTT
CSASRTENTEAFF
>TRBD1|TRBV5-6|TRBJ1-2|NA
TGTGCCAGCAGCCCGCCCGGACAGGTCTATGGCTACACCTTC
CASSPPGQVYGYTF
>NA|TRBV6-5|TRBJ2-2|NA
TGTGCCAGCAGTTACCGTCCCCAGGGGTACGGGGAGCTGTTTTTT
CASSYRPQGYGELFF
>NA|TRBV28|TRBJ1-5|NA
TGTGCCAGCAGGGAGACGGAGAATCAGCCCCAGCATTTT
CASRETENQPQHF
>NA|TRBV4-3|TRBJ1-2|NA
TGCGCCAGCAGCCCACCGGCGTCAGGTGGCTACACCTTC
CASSPPASGGYTF